The rows below give T cell receptor beta chains drawn from one sample of a study of blood T cells in healthy people across ages. One entry per CDR3 protein, called by TCRdb with MiXCR from the 5' RACE reads. Of about 1.5 million distinct CDR3 sequences listed, roughly 43% are singletons. Sequenced input: blood. These receptors came from a young woman in good health. Each CDR3 is given with its conserved first and last residue. The order of the fields is D gene, J gene, V gene, clone size, CDR3 protein, CDR3 DNA. A D gene is named only where the DNA matches it firmly. Some rows mark clone size as missing; the rest say once, few, many or name a class of expanded clone.

- | TRBJ1-5 | TRBV15 | - | CATSRGPINQPQHF | TGTGCCACCAGCAGAGGACCGATCAATCAGCCCCAGCATTTT
TRBD2 | TRBJ2-5 | TRBV20-1 | - | CSARDGLGAGQETQYF | TGCAGTGCTAGAGACGGACTAGGAGCGGGGCAGGAGACCCAGTACTTC
TRBD2 | TRBJ2-1 | TRBV2 | - | CASSVNLSGNEQFF | TGTGCCAGCAGTGTGAATCTTAGCGGGAATGAGCAGTTCTTC
TRBD2 | TRBJ2-5 | TRBV10-3 | once | CAISQTSGQEAQYF | TGTGCCATCAGCCAGACTAGCGGACAAGAGGCCCAGTACTTC
- | TRBJ2-7 | TRBV20-1 | - | CSSRDGPYEQYF | TGCAGTTCGAGGGACGGCCCCTACGAGCAGTACTTC
TRBD2 | TRBJ2-5 | TRBV15 | - | CATETLAGNQETQYF | TGTGCCACCGAGACACTAGCGGGGAACCAAGAGACCCAGTACTTC
TRBD2 | TRBJ2-7 | TRBV29-1 | - | CSATALAGGSYEQYF | TGCAGCGCAACCGCACTAGCGGGGGGTTCCTACGAGCAGTACTTC
TRBD2 | TRBJ2-1 | TRBV30 | - | CAWSVRQGGHNEQFF | TGTGCCTGGAGTGTTCGGCAGGGAGGGCACAATGAGCAGTTCTTC
- | TRBJ1-5 | TRBV6-2/TRBV6-3 | - | CASSDLGHQPQHF | TGTGCCAGCAGTGATTTGGGGCATCAGCCCCAGCATTTT
- | TRBJ2-1 | TRBV12-3/TRBV12-4 | few | CASRSGWENEQFF | TGTGCCAGCCGGAGCGGATGGGAGAATGAGCAGTTCTTC
- | TRBJ2-3 | TRBV7-2 | few | CASSSSLGTDTQYF | TGTGCCAGCAGCTCCTCTCTCGGCACAGATACGCAGTATTTT
TRBD2 | TRBJ2-1 | TRBV29-1 | - | CSVNLAGTGNEQFF | TGCAGCGTTAACCTAGCGGGAACAGGGAATGAGCAGTTCTTC
TRBD1 | TRBJ2-5 | TRBV5-4 | - | CASSLRTGWIDEQYF | TGTGCCAGCAGCTTGAGGACAGGGTGGATCGATGAGCAGTACTTC
TRBD1 | TRBJ2-7 | TRBV5-1 | - | CTSSPRTGRPSYEQYF | TGCACCAGCAGCCCCCGGACAGGCCGCCCCTCCTACGAGCAGTACTTC
- | TRBJ2-1 | TRBV20-1 | - | CSARGRQAKMYNEQFF | TGCAGTGCTAGAGGGCGACAGGCCAAAATGTACAATGAGCAGTTCTTC
- | TRBJ2-7 | TRBV29-1 | - | CSVAGGRHEQYF | TGCAGCGTCGCCGGGGGTAGGCACGAGCAGTACTTC
- | TRBJ1-5 | TRBV20-1 | - | CSATRRRDQPQHF | TGCAGTGCTACCCGGCGCAGGGATCAGCCCCAGCATTTT
- | TRBJ1-5 | TRBV4-2 | - | CASSPWGRRGAQPQHF | TGTGCCAGCAGCCCCTGGGGGAGACGGGGTGCTCAGCCCCAGCATTTT
TRBD1 | TRBJ2-3 | TRBV6-2/TRBV6-3 | few | CASRGIQGASTDTQYF | TGTGCCAGCAGGGGGATACAGGGGGCCAGCACAGATACGCAGTATTTT
- | TRBJ1-1 | TRBV5-1 | - | CASGRGYTEAFF | TGCGCCAGTGGCAGGGGCTACACTGAAGCTTTCTTT
- | TRBJ2-5 | TRBV6-5 | - | CASSSVAASEQYF | TGTGCCAGCAGTTCGGTCGCGGCCAGTGAGCAGTACTTC
TRBD1 | TRBJ2-1 | TRBV9 | - | CASSVAGGISDEQFF | TGTGCCAGCAGCGTAGCAGGGGGCATTTCGGATGAGCAGTTCTTC
- | TRBJ1-2 | TRBV7-9 | few | CASSHSLGYREDGYGYTF | TGTGCCAGCAGCCATTCCTTAGGCTACAGGGAAGATGGGTATGGCTACACCTTC
TRBD1 | TRBJ1-2 | TRBV7-8 | - | CASSPLQGSYGYTF | TGTGCCAGCAGCCCCCTACAGGGGTCCTATGGCTACACCTTC
- | TRBJ2-7 | TRBV30 | - | CAWSPGSYNEQYF | TGTGCCTGGAGTCCAGGGTCCTACAATGAGCAGTACTTC
- | TRBJ1-1 | TRBV6-5 | - | CASTHGVGLNTEAFF | TGTGCCAGCACCCATGGAGTGGGGCTGAACACTGAAGCTTTCTTT
- | TRBJ2-5 | TRBV28 | many | CASSSGQAGQETQYF | TGTGCCAGCAGTTCTGGACAGGCGGGGCAAGAGACCCAGTACTTC
- | TRBJ1-4 | TRBV2 | - | CASNIQNEKLFF | TGTGCCAGCAATATACAGAATGAAAAACTGTTTTTT
TRBD2 | TRBJ2-3 | TRBV2 | many | CASSEGSGGTDTQYF | TGTGCCAGCAGTGAAGGTAGCGGGGGCACAGATACGCAGTATTTT
- | TRBJ2-3 | TRBV2 | many | CASVESGTDTQYF | TGTGCCAGCGTTGAAAGCGGAACAGATACGCAGTATTTT
TRBD2 | TRBJ2-7 | TRBV4-1 | few | CASSQAAGPGSYEQYF | TGCGCCAGCAGCCAAGCAGCGGGACCTGGCTCCTACGAGCAGTACTTC
- | TRBJ1-2 | TRBV14 | - | CASSQGTNRVGYTF | TGTGCCAGCAGCCAAGGGACTAACAGGGTTGGCTACACCTTC
- | TRBJ1-1 | TRBV20-1 | - | CSARRGMNTEAFF | TGCAGTGCTCGCAGGGGCATGAACACTGAAGCTTTCTTT
- | TRBJ1-1 | TRBV6-5 | - | CASSPMGGGTEAFF | TGTGCCAGCAGTCCGATGGGCGGGGGCACTGAAGCTTTCTTT
- | TRBJ2-3 | TRBV29-1 | many | CSVERQGGTDTQYF | TGCAGCGTTGAAAGGCAAGGGGGTACAGATACGCAGTATTTT
- | TRBJ1-1 | TRBV27 | - | CASSSTTQNTEAFF | TGTGCCAGCAGTTCTACGACACAGAACACTGAAGCTTTCTTT
- | TRBJ2-7 | TRBV4-1 | few | CASSQPGTVSYEQYF | TGCGCCAGCAGCCAACCTGGGACGGTCTCCTACGAGCAGTACTTC
- | TRBJ1-1 | TRBV7-2 | few | CASSWAPMNTEAFF | TGTGCCAGCAGCTGGGCCCCCATGAACACTGAAGCTTTCTTT
- | TRBJ2-7 | TRBV27 | - | CASSIIGGSHEQYF | TGTGCCAGCAGTATTATTGGGGGGTCTCACGAGCAGTACTTC
- | TRBJ2-3 | TRBV4-2 | few | CASSQDQTHRTDTQYF | TGTGCCAGCAGCCAAGATCAAACCCATCGGACAGATACGCAGTATTTT
TRBD1 | TRBJ2-7 | TRBV29-1 | few | CSAIKHPIQGAGGEQYF | TGCAGCGCCATAAAGCATCCTATTCAGGGGGCTGGTGGCGAGCAGTACTTC
- | TRBJ1-2 | TRBV10-3 | - | CAISEEGDYGYTF | TGTGCCATCAGTGAGGAGGGCGACTATGGCTACACCTTC
- | TRBJ2-7 | TRBV28 | once | CASTRGDIIYEQYF | TGTGCCAGCACCCGGGGGGACATCATCTACGAGCAGTACTTC
- | TRBJ2-5 | TRBV4-2 | once | CASSQDTWEPQETQYF | TGTGCCAGCAGCCAAGATACGTGGGAGCCACAAGAGACCCAGTACTTC
TRBD2 | TRBJ2-3 | TRBV20-1 | few | CSARDKAGGGDTQYF | TGCAGTGCTAGAGATAAAGCGGGGGGGGGAGATACGCAGTATTTT
TRBD1 | TRBJ1-5 | TRBV28 | - | CASSLGGTGVMPQHF | TGTGCCAGCAGTTTGGGTGGGACAGGGGTGATGCCCCAGCATTTT
- | TRBJ2-1 | TRBV20-1 | few | CSARDRAPRGTYNEQFF | TGCAGTGCTAGAGACCGGGCTCCCAGAGGTACCTACAATGAGCAGTTCTTC
TRBD2 | TRBJ2-1 | TRBV27 | - | CASSLISGRYSNERFF | TGTGCCAGCAGCCTTATTAGCGGGAGATATAGCAATGAGCGGTTCTTC
- | TRBJ2-7 | TRBV29-1 | - | CSVEVITEYEQYF | TGCAGCGTTGAGGTTATTACAGAGTACGAGCAGTACTTC
- | TRBJ1-2 | TRBV7-6 | many | CASSLGNSNYGYTF | TGTGCCAGCAGCTTAGGAAACAGTAACTATGGCTACACCTTC